This T cell receptor (beta chain) was sequenced in a study of blood T cell repertoires in COVID-19. Whole-study context: Acute-phase and convalescent COVID-19 samples originated in the United States, Italy and Spain. T cells, B-cell-depleted T cells, or PBMCs supplied cDNA or gDNA.

This clone was counted only a few times. Looked up from germline, CDR1 is MNHEY and CDR2 is SVGEGT. The CDR3 covers 16 residues. The V gene end was trimmed by 5 bases and the J gene end by 5 bases; junction bases not matched to a gene: 7. How the authors handled the data: It was from reference gene primer amplification that nucleated cell counts were estimated. Measured with immunoSEQ multiplex PCR; TCRdb has only the in-frame clones, and not every one. The DNA gave D and trimming, while V, J and clone size come from that table. This sample has 200,000 to 250,000 clones, with 84% found just once. This receptor was obtained from a woman aged 50 to 60 with active or convalescent COVID-19. Sequenced material: peripheral blood. The chain is built from TRBV6-2 or TRBV6-3 and TRBJ2-1; 12 nucleotides agree with TRBD2. The CDR3 nucleotides are TGTGCCAGCAGTGCCCTGACTAGCGGGAGAGACAATGAGCAGTTCTTC. This codes for CASSALTSGRDNEQFF.